This entry is about one TCR beta chain. The antigen this receptor binds is unknown. Base qualities are not recorded, but no much larger clone differs from it by a single base. The sample belongs to a study of shared T cell receptors in the human thymus (dated by TCRdb to 2020 to 2023). For the study in its entirety: The study examined how self-reactive, shared T-cell receptor alpha chains are generated in the human thymus.

Libraries were prepared through the immunoSEQ multiplex PCR assay. TCRdb mirrors the immuneACCESS table, restricted to in-frame sequences. Some clones are absent from its copies; in checked studies, under half trace to an unresolved V gene, and the reason for the others is unknown. The sample contains hundreds of thousands of clones, roughly 86% of them found a single time. The ten most abundant clones make up about 0.0094% of the sample. Here V drops 4 bases and J drops 7 bases, and the junction holds 10 bases not matched to any gene. Including cysteine and phenylalanine, the CDR3 has 16 amino acids. This entry keeps only the CDR3 DNA: 48 bases, framed from base 1. For CDR1 and CDR2, the germline V gene lists MRHNA and SNTAGT. These data were likewise used in another study, on human thymus T cells. The second study's paper adds: Donors were immunologically healthy infants undergoing open corrective cardiac surgery for congenital heart defects in Finland. The thymus tissue came from surgical resects taken out during corrective cardiac surgery. Biased V and J gene segment usage appeared to be present in both thymic and peripheral blood repertoires. According to the related research, thymic TCR repertoires were highly overlapping among unrelated individuals. The study described the TCR alpha and beta repertoires in roughly 8 infant thymus samples and a few matching peripheral blood samples. Donor ages ranging from roughly 6 to 244 days were recorded, and six or seven male and a couple of female infants were included in the cohort. Thymocytes were freed from the tissue by mechanical means and kept at -70 degrees C as pellets of about 8.5-34 million cells. A QIAsymphony instrument was used to extract genomic DNA from the frozen cell pellets. Using the immunoSEQ multiplex PCR assay, the TCRB and TCRAD loci were amplified from a standardized quantity of quality-controlled genomic DNA. The amplicons spanned the V(D)J region and were long enough to cover the CDR3 and allow V and J genes to be identified. The commercial immunoSEQ service was used to sequence amplicons on an Illumina platform. Primer bias and sequencing errors were corrected as previously described, and TCRAD and TCRB were defined on the basis of the IMGT database. The repertoires were analysed using immunoSEQ Analyzer 3.0 and VDJTools for basic statistics, V/J segment usage, diversity estimates, rarefaction and pairwise overlap. Chao1, ChaoE, Efron-Thisted, Shannon and inverse Simpson indices were used to estimate diversity, which was also estimated on datasets down-sampled to the smallest sample. Repertoire overlap was determined by strict matching of CDR3 nucleotide sequence, V gene and J gene, and Jaccard-based multidimensional scaling clustering was applied. On average, thymus samples gave 800,000 or so unique TCRB clonotypes, whereas blood samples gave 75,000 to 95,000.

The chain is encoded by TRBV6-4 joined to TRBJ2-1, with 10 junctional bases fitting TRBD2. The receptor was derived from a boy under two years old with a congenital heart defect. Donor details come from another sample of the same person, matched by shared clones. The sample was thymocytes. The encoded CDR3 is CASSVSWPSGSNEQFF. The nucleotide sequence reads as follows: TGTGCCAGCAGTGTATCGTGGCCTAGCGGGAGTAATGAGCAGTTCTTC.